A selection of T cell receptor beta chains follows, all from one sample in a study of blood T cell repertoires in COVID-19. Method: immunoSEQ multiplex PCR; TCRdb's copy keeps in-frame clones and lacks some. The table has roughly 150,000 clones, 65% to 85% seen once; the top ten hold roughly 9.5%. The sequenced sample consisted of peripheral blood. The receptors were sampled from a woman at least 80 years old with active or convalescent COVID-19. Each CDR3 is given with its conserved first and last residue. The order of the fields is V gene, clone size, J gene, D gene, CDR3 protein, CDR3 DNA. D genes are given only for firm matches. Size is omitted from some rows. Given values are once, few, many or a class for expanded clones.

TRBV4-1	.	TRBJ1-5	.	CASSQEGQYSNQPQHF	TGCGCCAGCAGCCAAGAGGGACAATATAGCAATCAGCCCCAGCATTTT
TRBV19	.	TRBJ2-2	TRBD2	CASSIIDGTSLRELFF	TGTGCCAGTAGTATAATTGACGGGACTAGCTTGCGGGAGCTGTTTTTT
TRBV7-2	.	TRBJ1-2	.	CASLRQVGEGYTF	TGTGCCAGCCTTCGGCAGGTCGGTGAGGGCTACACCTTC
TRBV29-1	.	TRBJ2-3	TRBD1	CSVETRGRDTQYF	TGCAGCGTTGAAACCAGGGGGCGTGATACGCAGTATTTT
TRBV5-1	.	TRBJ1-3	.	CASSLVEGTGNTIYF	TGCGCCAGCAGCTTGGTTGAGGGCACTGGAAACACCATATATTTT
TRBV6-5	.	TRBJ2-7	TRBD1	CASRNTGTGTHEQYF	TGTGCCAGCAGAAACACCGGGACAGGGACCCACGAGCAGTACTTC
TRBV5-1	.	TRBJ2-2	TRBD1	CASSWTGYTGELFF	TGCGCCAGCAGCTGGACAGGGTACACCGGGGAGCTGTTTTTT
TRBV19	.	TRBJ2-3	TRBD2	CASSISGGAGTDTQYF	TGTGCCAGTAGTATCAGCGGGGGGGCTGGCACAGATACGCAGTATTTT
TRBV3-1/TRBV3-2	.	TRBJ2-7	.	CASSQDGQSYEQYF	TGTGCCAGCAGCCAAGATGGGCAGTCCTACGAGCAGTACTTC
TRBV7-9	.	TRBJ1-1	.	CASSRNEAFF	TGTGCCAGCAGCCGTAATGAAGCTTTCTTT
TRBV3-1/TRBV3-2	.	TRBJ1-5	.	CASSQGYAGGLNQPQHF	TGTGCCAGCAGCCAAGGTTACGCGGGGGGGTTAAATCAGCCCCAGCATTTT
TRBV28	.	TRBJ2-7	.	CASRGHGGDEQYF	TGTGCCAGCCGGGGACACGGAGGCGACGAGCAGTACTTC
TRBV18	.	TRBJ1-3	TRBD1	CASSPLGTGTSGNTIYF	TGTGCCAGCTCACCATTAGGGACAGGAACCTCTGGAAACACCATATATTTT
TRBV12-3/TRBV12-4	.	TRBJ1-1	.	CASSFRATEAFF	TGTGCCAGCAGTTTCAGGGCGACTGAAGCTTTCTTT
TRBV7-2	.	TRBJ2-7	.	CASSSRGGPGLGEQYF	TGTGCCAGCAGCTCCCGCGGGGGCCCAGGATTAGGCGAGCAGTACTTC
TRBV21-1	few	TRBJ1-5	.	CASSPQPGQLNQPQHF	TGTGCCAGCAGCCCGCAACCGGGACAGTTGAATCAGCCCCAGCATTTT
TRBV6-2/TRBV6-3	.	TRBJ1-1	TRBD1	CASSYRPAGQGSMNTEAFF	TGTGCCAGCAGTTACCGGCCCGCGGGACAGGGCTCCATGAACACTGAAGCTTTCTTT
TRBV14	.	TRBJ2-7	.	CASSQEYYEQYF	TGTGCCAGCAGCCAAGAATACTACGAGCAGTACTTC
TRBV6-5	.	TRBJ2-1	TRBD1	CASSYSGTGINNEQFF	TGTGCCAGCAGTTACTCTGGGACAGGGATTAACAATGAGCAGTTCTTC
TRBV7-9	.	TRBJ2-5	TRBD2	CASSLRPTSGGQETQYF	TGTGCCAGCAGCTTAAGACCCACTAGCGGGGGCCAAGAGACCCAGTACTTC
TRBV5-6	.	TRBJ2-7	TRBD1	CASRGQGRDEQYF	TGTGCCAGCAGGGGACAGGGGAGGGACGAGCAGTACTTC
TRBV12-3/TRBV12-4	.	TRBJ1-1	.	CASSTYTEAFF	TGTGCCAGCAGTACATACACTGAAGCTTTCTTT
TRBV18	.	TRBJ2-3	TRBD1	CASSPTLQGPDTQYF	TGTGCCAGCTCACCTACCTTACAGGGGCCAGATACGCAGTATTTT
TRBV15	.	TRBJ1-1	.	CATNPGQGRNTEAFF	TGTGCCACCAACCCCGGCCAGGGCAGGAACACTGAAGCTTTCTTT
TRBV7-6	.	TRBJ1-2	TRBD1	CASSSQPGQANYGYTF	TGTGCCAGCAGCTCCCAACCGGGACAGGCCAACTATGGCTACACCTTC
TRBV19	once	TRBJ1-2	TRBD1	CASSMNRGEGYTF	TGTGCCAGTAGTATGAACAGGGGAGAAGGCTACACCTTC
TRBV7-2	.	TRBJ1-2	.	CASSLGTGVYGYTF	TGTGCCAGCAGCTTAGGAACAGGAGTCTATGGCTACACCTTC
TRBV4-3	once	TRBJ1-1	.	CASSQATRGWDEAFF	TGCGCCAGCAGCCAAGCTACAAGGGGGTGGGATGAAGCTTTCTTT
TRBV25-1	.	TRBJ1-1	.	CASSESPTEAFF	TGTGCCAGCAGTGAATCCCCTACTGAAGCTTTCTTT
TRBV6-5	.	TRBJ1-1	.	CVIVRNTEAFF	TGTGTTATAGTAAGGAACACTGAAGCTTTCTTT
TRBV7-9	once	TRBJ2-1	TRBD2	CASSLASGNYNEQFF	TGTGCCAGCAGCTTAGCTAGCGGGAACTACAATGAGCAGTTCTTC
TRBV12-5	.	TRBJ2-5	TRBD2	CASGLGASGETQYF	TGTGCTAGTGGTTTGGGAGCTAGCGGGGAGACCCAGTACTTC
TRBV9	.	TRBJ1-2	.	CASSVDASRSYGYTF	TGTGCCAGCAGCGTAGACGCTTCTCGCAGCTATGGCTACACCTTC
TRBV7-2	.	TRBJ1-2	TRBD1	CASIFGQGDYGYTF	TGTGCCAGCATCTTCGGACAGGGGGACTATGGCTACACCTTC
TRBV27	.	TRBJ1-1	.	CASRGRDWNTEAFF	TGTGCCAGCAGAGGACGGGATTGGAACACTGAAGCTTTCTTT
TRBV7-6	.	TRBJ2-6	.	CASSLESGLSGANVLTF	TGTGCCAGCAGCTTAGAATCAGGCCTCTCTGGGGCCAACGTCCTGACTTTC
TRBV6-2/TRBV6-3	.	TRBJ1-2	TRBD1	CASSSTGRYRDYGYTF	TGTGCCAGCAGTTCGACAGGGAGGTATAGAGACTATGGCTACACCTTC
TRBV7-8	.	TRBJ1-2	TRBD1	CASSIPGQGRGYTF	TGTGCCAGCAGCATCCCGGGACAGGGAAGAGGCTACACCTTC
TRBV7-3	few	TRBJ2-3	TRBD2	CASSSLSGGRADTQYF	TGTGCCAGCAGCTCCCTTAGCGGGGGGAGGGCAGATACGCAGTATTTT
TRBV4-3	.	TRBJ1-4	.	CASNTHVSATNEKLFF	TGCGCCAGCAACACACACGTCAGTGCAACTAATGAAAAACTGTTTTTT
TRBV25-1	.	TRBJ1-6	TRBD1	CASIADRDNSPLHF	TGTGCCAGCATCGCAGACAGGGATAATTCACCCCTCCACTTT
TRBV9	.	TRBJ1-5	.	CASSQSGSNQPQHF	TGTGCCAGCAGCCAATCAGGGAGCAATCAGCCCCAGCATTTT
TRBV6-2/TRBV6-3	once	TRBJ2-1	TRBD2	CASSSPTSGYNEQFF	TGTGCCAGCAGTTCCCCGACTAGCGGGTACAATGAGCAGTTCTTC
TRBV10-1	.	TRBJ2-1	TRBD2	CASSEGTSGADEQFF	TGCGCCAGCAGTGAAGGGACTAGCGGGGCCGATGAGCAGTTCTTC
TRBV6-5	once	TRBJ1-1	.	CASSYYMGSTEAFF	TGTGCCAGCAGTTACTATATGGGGAGCACTGAAGCTTTCTTT
TRBV12-5	few	TRBJ2-2	TRBD2	CASGSSGGMLSGELFF	TGTGCTAGTGGTTCTAGCGGGGGTATGCTATCCGGGGAGCTGTTTTTT
TRBV10-3	.	TRBJ1-2	.	CAIRGEGRYGYTF	TGTGCCATCAGGGGAGAGGGGAGGTATGGCTACACCTTC
TRBV18	.	TRBJ1-1	.	CASSPDSTTEAFF	TGTGCCAGCTCACCCGACAGTACCACTGAAGCTTTCTTT
TRBV19	.	TRBJ2-7	.	CASSMLGVKVYEQYF	TGTGCCAGTAGTATGTTAGGGGTGAAGGTCTACGAGCAGTACTTC
TRBV12-5	.	TRBJ1-4	TRBD1	CASAMGGQREKLFF	TGTGCTAGTGCCATGGGGGGACAGAGGGAAAAACTGTTTTTT
TRBV5-1	once	TRBJ1-1	.	CASSLPQAGNTEAFF	TGCGCCAGCAGCTTGCCACAGGCCGGGAACACTGAAGCTTTCTTT
TRBV18	.	TRBJ1-1	.	CASSPRSNTEAFF	TGTGCCAGCTCACCAAGGAGTAACACTGAAGCTTTCTTT